This T cell receptor beta chain was observed in a study of yellow fever vaccine responses in identical twins. General study findings and limits: It has been reported that, in twins, the vaccine T cell response seemed partly convergent and partly personalized.

Worth noting for this clonotype: Its antigen is unidentified.

TCRdb redid the calling of the RT-PCR reads with MiXCR, one entry per CDR3 protein. The sample carries about 18,000 distinct CDR3 sequences, about 56% recorded once. The TCR sequence derives from a woman under 30 who received the yellow fever vaccine. The sequencing used T cells from blood (PBMCs), unsorted or a sorted subset (not recorded which), collected before or after yellow fever vaccination (not recorded which).

Here the CDR3 reads CASRPLLAGRNEQFF. The CDR3 coding sequence is TGTGCCAGCAGGCCGTTACTAGCGGGAAGGAATGAGCAGTTCTTC. The chain links TRBV2 to TRBJ2-1; 10 nucleotides line up with TRBD2. The CDR3 is made up of 15 amino acids. CDR1 is SNHLY, CDR2 FYNNEI, per germline. Unmatched junction bases numbered 9, after V lost 6 bases and J lost 7 bases.